The rows below give T cell receptor beta chains drawn from one sample of a study of T-cell memory formation after mild COVID-19. A single record per CDR3 protein comes from TCRdb applying MiXCR to the 5' RACE reads. The data contain about 450,000 distinct CDR3 sequences, 23% of them singletons. Sequencing was performed on PBMCs or a T cell subset sorted from them (not recorded which). These receptors were taken from an adult woman who had mild COVID-19 (a few samples of this study predate the infection). Cell type and time point are not known. The CDR3 runs from the conserved cysteine through the conserved F or W. D genes are given only for firm matches. For some rows the clone size is stated as once, few or many, or as a class when expanded; others skip it.

J gene,D gene,clone size,V gene,CDR3 protein,CDR3 DNA
TRBJ1-1,NA,few,TRBV5-1,CASSLVAGEAFF,TGCGCCAGCAGCTTGGTGGCCGGAGAAGCTTTCTTT
TRBJ2-1,TRBD2,NA,TRBV10-1,CASSESDSGYNEQFF,TGCGCCAGCAGTGAGTCAGATAGCGGGTACAATGAGCAGTTCTTC
TRBJ2-1,TRBD2,NA,TRBV7-2,CASSLLAGLAGLEEQFF,TGTGCCAGCAGCTTATTGGCTGGACTAGCGGGGCTAGAGGAGCAGTTCTTC
TRBJ2-2,NA,few,TRBV5-5,CASSSNGGTNTGELFF,TGTGCCAGCAGCTCGAATGGGGGAACGAACACCGGGGAGCTGTTTTTT
TRBJ2-3,TRBD2,few,TRBV7-9,CASSSRLAGHTDTQYF,TGTGCCAGCAGCTCTCGACTAGCGGGCCACACAGATACGCAGTATTTT
TRBJ1-5,NA,few,TRBV6-2/TRBV6-3,CASSSIGGNQPQHF,TGTGCCAGCAGTTCCATAGGGGGCAATCAGCCCCAGCATTTT
TRBJ2-7,TRBD2,NA,TRBV7-9,CASSLAKGLAGLYEQYF,TGTGCCAGCAGCTTAGCGAAGGGACTAGCGGGCCTCTACGAGCAGTACTTC
TRBJ2-5,NA,NA,TRBV25-1,CASSDGIRETQYF,TGTGCCAGCAGTGACGGGATTAGAGAGACCCAGTACTTC
TRBJ2-3,TRBD2,once,TRBV24-1,CATSDPLALVGADTQYF,TGTGCCACCAGTGATCCACTAGCGCTCGTTGGAGCAGATACGCAGTATTTT
TRBJ1-2,NA,few,TRBV6-6,CASSPDSLLTYYGYTF,TGTGCCAGCAGTCCGGACAGCCTCCTGACATACTATGGCTACACCTTC
TRBJ2-2,TRBD2,few,TRBV7-2,CASSLGSGGFNTGELFF,TGTGCCAGCAGCTTAGGGAGCGGGGGCTTTAACACCGGGGAGCTGTTTTTT
TRBJ2-5,TRBD1,few,TRBV10-3,CAAGDSQETQYF,TGTGCCGCTGGGGACAGCCAAGAGACCCAGTACTTC
TRBJ1-2,NA,few,TRBV4-1,CASSRTGASLGYTF,TGCGCCAGCAGCCGAACCGGGGCGTCGCTGGGCTACACCTTC
TRBJ2-1,NA,many,TRBV18,CASSLQSYNEQFF,TGTGCCAGCTCACTACAATCCTACAATGAGCAGTTCTTC
TRBJ2-3,TRBD2,NA,TRBV29-1,CSVELPGGRGDTQYF,TGCAGCGTTGAACTCCCGGGGGGGAGAGGGGATACGCAGTATTTT
TRBJ1-2,NA,few,TRBV7-3,CASSSYRSAVDGYTF,TGTGCCAGCAGCAGTTACAGGTCAGCTGTTGATGGCTACACCTTC
TRBJ2-5,TRBD2,NA,TRBV6-1,CASSEGPTSVETQYF,TGTGCCAGCAGTGAAGGCCCGACTAGCGTAGAGACCCAGTACTTC
TRBJ2-1,TRBD2,many,TRBV7-3,CASSRAGGHNEQFF,TGTGCCAGCAGTAGGGCGGGGGGTCACAATGAGCAGTTCTTC
TRBJ2-5,TRBD1,few,TRBV4-1,CASSLQDRGGETQYF,TGCGCCAGCAGCCTACAGGACAGGGGCGGGGAGACCCAGTACTTC
TRBJ1-1,NA,few,TRBV2,CASRTWGAPTEAFF,TGTGCCAGCAGGACCTGGGGGGCGCCCACTGAAGCTTTCTTT
TRBJ1-5,TRBD1,few,TRBV4-1,CASSRLLAGGSAGQPQHF,TGCGCCAGCAGCCGATTATTGGCAGGGGGCTCGGCCGGTCAGCCCCAGCATTTT
TRBJ2-1,TRBD2,NA,TRBV9,CASSASGGGNNEQFF,TGTGCCAGCAGCGCCTCGGGAGGCGGAAACAATGAGCAGTTCTTC
TRBJ2-2,TRBD1,NA,TRBV24-1,CATSGTGGTAGELFF,TGTGCCACCAGCGGGACAGGGGGCACGGCCGGGGAGCTGTTTTTT
TRBJ2-7,NA,few,TRBV18,CASSPSGRNYEQYF,TGTGCCAGCTCACCATCTGGGCGGAATTACGAGCAGTACTTC
TRBJ2-7,NA,few,TRBV5-1,CASSLPRNLEDEQYF,TGCGCCAGCAGCTTGCCCAGAAACCTTGAGGACGAGCAGTACTTC
TRBJ1-1,TRBD1,many,TRBV12-3/TRBV12-4,CASSLGGRDTEAFF,TGTGCCAGCAGCTTAGGGGGCAGGGACACTGAAGCTTTCTTT
TRBJ2-7,TRBD2,few,TRBV5-1,CASSWTSGRGYEQYF,TGCGCCAGCAGCTGGACTAGCGGGAGGGGGTACGAGCAGTACTTC
TRBJ2-1,NA,NA,TRBV24-1,CATSGGAPNEQFF,TGTGCCACCAGTGGAGGGGCCCCCAATGAGCAGTTCTTC
TRBJ2-3,NA,NA,TRBV7-3,CASSLRHLPTDTQYF,TGTGCCAGCAGCTTAAGACACCTTCCCACAGATACGCAGTATTTT
TRBJ1-2,NA,once,TRBV4-3,CASSQEWGDRSNYGYTF,TGCGCCAGCAGCCAAGAGTGGGGCGACAGGAGTAACTATGGCTACACCTTC
TRBJ2-1,NA,NA,TRBV7-3,CASSLTLGNEQFF,TGTGCCAGCAGCTTAACGTTGGGGAATGAGCAGTTCTTC
TRBJ2-3,NA,NA,TRBV5-1,CASSPKDGYTDTQYF,TGCGCCAGCAGCCCGAAGGACGGCTACACAGATACGCAGTATTTT
TRBJ2-7,TRBD1,NA,TRBV11-2,CASSLAEDRAQYEQYF,TGTGCCAGCAGCTTAGCAGAGGACAGGGCCCAATACGAGCAGTACTTC
TRBJ2-7,NA,NA,TRBV7-2,CASSLAQESYEQYF,TGTGCCAGCAGCTTAGCTCAGGAAAGCTACGAGCAGTACTTC
TRBJ2-1,TRBD2,few,TRBV11-2,CASSFTGTSAYNEQFF,TGTGCCAGCAGCTTCACCGGGACTAGCGCGTACAATGAGCAGTTCTTC
TRBJ2-3,TRBD2,NA,TRBV6-5,CASRKLAGASDTQYF,TGTGCCAGCAGAAAACTAGCGGGAGCCTCAGATACGCAGTATTTT
TRBJ2-6,TRBD1,NA,TRBV10-3,CAISESGGESSGANVLTF,TGTGCCATCAGTGAGTCAGGGGGCGAAAGTAGTGGGGCCAACGTCCTGACTTTC
TRBJ2-3,TRBD1,NA,TRBV7-2,CASSLGSGGRRTDTQYF,TGTGCCAGCAGCTTAGGGTCAGGGGGCAGGAGGACAGATACGCAGTATTTT
TRBJ2-3,NA,few,TRBV20-1,CSARAGIWRPTDTQYF,TGCAGTGCTAGAGCGGGTATTTGGCGACCCACAGATACGCAGTATTTT
TRBJ2-1,TRBD2,few,TRBV7-9,CASSSGLAGVGPYNEQFF,TGTGCCAGCAGCTCAGGACTAGCGGGAGTAGGACCCTACAATGAGCAGTTCTTC
TRBJ2-3,NA,few,TRBV6-2/TRBV6-3,CASSYGTPVDTQYF,TGTGCCAGCAGTTACGGGACTCCTGTCGATACGCAGTATTTT
TRBJ2-7,NA,few,TRBV20-1,CSAISAALFGQYF,TGCAGTGCCATCAGCGCCGCCCTTTTCGGGCAGTACTTC
TRBJ2-1,TRBD1,many,TRBV9,CASSVGGQGAYNEQFF,TGTGCCAGCAGCGTAGGAGGACAGGGGGCCTACAATGAGCAGTTCTTC
TRBJ2-5,NA,NA,TRBV7-2,CASSSGLEGTQYF,TGTGCCAGCAGCTCGGGGTTGGAGGGGACCCAGTACTTC
TRBJ1-5,NA,few,TRBV15,CATSRQQGYSNQPQHF,TGTGCCACCAGCAGACAACAGGGTTATAGCAATCAGCCCCAGCATTTT
TRBJ2-4,TRBD1,few,TRBV10-3,CAISENLGQGVNIQYF,TGTGCCATCAGTGAGAACTTAGGACAGGGGGTAAACATTCAGTACTTC
TRBJ1-1,NA,NA,TRBV2,CASSDLNTEAFF,TGTGCCAGCAGTGACTTAAACACTGAAGCTTTCTTT